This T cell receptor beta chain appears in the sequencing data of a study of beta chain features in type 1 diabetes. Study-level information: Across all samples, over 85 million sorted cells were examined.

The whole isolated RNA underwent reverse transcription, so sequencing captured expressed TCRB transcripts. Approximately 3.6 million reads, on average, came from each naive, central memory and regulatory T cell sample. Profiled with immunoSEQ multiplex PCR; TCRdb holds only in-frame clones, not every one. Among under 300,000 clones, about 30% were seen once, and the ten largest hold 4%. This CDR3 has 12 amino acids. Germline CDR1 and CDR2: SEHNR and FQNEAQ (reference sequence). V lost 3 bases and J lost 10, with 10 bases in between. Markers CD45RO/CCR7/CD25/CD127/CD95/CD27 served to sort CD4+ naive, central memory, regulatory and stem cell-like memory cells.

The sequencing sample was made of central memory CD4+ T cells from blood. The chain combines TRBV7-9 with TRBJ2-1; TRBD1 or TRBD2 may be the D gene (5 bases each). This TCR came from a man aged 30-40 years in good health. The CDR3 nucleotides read TGTGCCAGCAGCTTCTCTGAGGGGGAGCAGTTCTTC. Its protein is CASSFSEGEQFF.